Below, 17 T cell receptor beta chains from the same sample are listed, as sequenced in a study of T-cell reconstitution after alpha-beta-depleted transplantation in children. Unique molecular identifiers were used in preparing the TCRbeta library. MiXCR was run by TCRdb on the PCR reads, yielding one entry per CDR3 protein. The table includes 250,000 to 300,000 distinct CDR3 sequences, roughly 12% detected once. This specimen was peripheral blood, taken 180 days after TCRalphabeta/CD19-depleted stem cell transplant. The receptor source for this set is a male patient between 2 and 15 years old who had a stem cell transplant for chronic granulomatous disease, so the T cells may come from the graft donor.

Many counts were recorded for this clonotype. The gene calls are TRBV6-1 and TRBJ2-7; 9 positions match TRBD1. CDR3 length equals 13 residues. V lost 9 bases and J lost 7; bases outside the gene matches: 10. Germline CDR1 is MNHNS and CDR2 is SASEGT. CDR3 sequence reads: CASNRGQGGEQYF. The CDR3 nucleotides read TGTGCCAGTAACAGGGGGCAGGGAGGGGAGCAGTACTTC.

This clonotype has ten or more counts. J is TRBJ2-3 and V is TRBV7-9; weak D call: TRBD2 (6 bases). V was shortened by 7 bases and J by 2 bases, with 13 bases between the two germline ends. Germline assignment: CDR1 SEHNR and CDR2 FQNEAQ (reference sequence). The CDR3 sequence is 14 residues long. CDR3 region: CASTQEGPTDTQYF. The CDR3 region has the DNA TGTGCCAGCACGCAGGAGGGTCCCACAGATACGCAGTATTTT.

This clonotype was counted many times. The chain uses TRBV29-1 and TRBJ2-1; D is unclear. This CDR3 has 14 amino acids. Germline V gene data show CDR1 as SQVTM and CDR2 as ANQGSEA. V was cut by 4 bases and J by 0 bases, with 10 bases left in between. The CDR3 reads CSVAGDRSYNEQFF. CDR3 bases: TGCAGCGTTGCTGGGGATCGCTCCTACAATGAGCAGTTCTTC.

This clonotype has a count of ten or more. The chain joins TRBV15 to TRBJ2-1; D possibly matches TRBD1 or TRBD2 (5 bases each). This CDR3 spans 13 amino acids. The V end was cut by 5 bases, the J end by 7 bases, with 12 bases between. The V gene's germline CDR1 is LNHNV and CDR2 YYDKDF (reference sequence). The CDR3 DNA is TGTGCCACCAGCCCCCGAGGGGAGAATGAGCAGTTCTTC. Residues: CATSPRGENEQFF. The full variable domain, its missing parts supplied by reference TRBV15 and TRBJ2-1, is DAMVIQNPRYQVTQFGKPVTLSCSQTLNHNVMYWYQQKSSQAPKLLFHYYDKDFNNEADTPDNFQSRRPNTSFCFLDIRSPGLGDTAMYLCATSPRGENEQFFGPGTRLTVL.

This clonotype was seen at least ten times. One end of the junction varies from germline; a read error may be responsible. The chain's CDR3 is CSVEGTGGSPYGCTF. In DNA form, the CDR3 reads TGCAGCGTTGAAGGGACAGGGGGCTCACCATATGGCTGCACCTTC. V usage is TRBV29-1 and J usage is TRBJ1-2; TRBD1 matches at 11 bases. The CDR3 extends over 15 amino acids. Germline CDR1 is SQVTM and CDR2 is ANQGSEA.

This clonotype was found a few times. The gene calls are TRBV20-1 and TRBJ2-7; 8 bases are a match to TRBD1. From germline, CDR1 is DFQATT and CDR2 SNEGSKA (reference sequence). V shed 6 bases and J 0 bases; nucleotides not matched to a gene: 13. The length of the CDR3 is 16 residues. CDR3 coding DNA: TGCAGTGCAAGTAGAGGGGACAGGCCGAGCTCCTACGAGCAGTACTTC. It translates to CSASRGDRPSSYEQYF.

This clonotype occurred many times. The rearrangement joins TRBV28 to TRBJ2-1; tentative D call: TRBD2 (5 bases). There are 15 residues in the CDR3. CDR1 is MDHEN, CDR2 SYDVKM, per germline. The ends were cut back, 2 bases at V and 0 bases at J, with 8 bases in the middle. The CDR3, as DNA: TGTGCCAGCAGTTTACCGGGGATCTCCTACAATGAGCAGTTCTTC. Its protein is CASSLPGISYNEQFF.

V gene TRBV7-2 combines with J gene TRBJ2-5; D uncertain. Germline-derived CDR1 and CDR2 are SGHTA and FQGNSA. The ends were cut back, 5 bases at V and 3 bases at J, with 13 bases in the middle. The CDR3 runs 14 residues. CDR3 sequence reads: CASSPPERKETQYF. CDR3 nucleotides: TGTGCCAGCAGCCCTCCTGAGAGGAAAGAGACCCAGTACTTC.

This clonotype was observed many times. The V gene is TRBV28, the J gene TRBJ2-7; TRBD2 matches 12 bases. V was pared by 1 base and J by 7 bases, with 8 bases of the junction left unmatched. The germline V gene encodes CDR1 MDHEN and CDR2 SYDVKM. The length of the CDR3 is 16 residues. CDR3 protein: CASSLSRLAGAGEQYF. The CDR3 DNA sequence: TGTGCCAGCAGTTTATCCAGACTAGCGGGGGCCGGAGAGCAGTACTTC.

This clonotype showed up many times. The chain carries TRBV30 and TRBJ2-5, with TRBD1 identical over 8 bases. The junction had 1 base not matched to a gene; V was cut back by 0 bases and J by 4 bases. The CDR3 covers 13 residues. Germline values: CDR1 GTSNPN, CDR2 SVGIG (reference sequence). The chain's CDR3 is CAWSVDRGETQYF. CDR3 coding DNA: TGTGCCTGGAGTGTTGACAGGGGAGAGACCCAGTACTTC.

This clonotype was recorded many times. The chain couples TRBV29-1 to TRBJ2-7, with D perhaps being TRBD1 or TRBD2 (5 bases each). Between the trimmed V and J ends, which lost 4 bases and 2 bases, there was a span of 12 bases. This CDR3 contains 13 residues. Germline V gene lookup returns CDR1 SQVTM and CDR2 ANQGSEA. CDR3 sequence: CSVAGTPTYEQYF. In DNA form, the CDR3 reads TGCAGCGTTGCCGGGACGCCAACCTACGAGCAGTACTTC.

In this sample, this clonotype turned up many times. This chain connects TRBV4-3 to TRBJ2-2; 7 bases line up with TRBD1. J was trimmed by 0 bases and V by 0 bases; bases with no gene match: 1. The CDR3 contains 16 residues. Germline CDR1 reads LGHNA; CDR2 reads YSLEER. CDR3 in DNA: TGCGCCAGCAGCCAAGAAGACAGGGCGAACACCGGGGAGCTGTTTTTT. This sequence encodes CASSQEDRANTGELFF.

Many counts were recorded for this clonotype. The genes are TRBV7-2 and TRBJ2-7, with 7 bases fitting TRBD1. The CDR3 is 15 amino acids. V was clipped by 0 bases and J by 0 bases; unmatched bases: 2. The germline V gene encodes CDR1 SGHTA and CDR2 FQGNSA. The CDR3 here is CASSLARGISYEQYF. The CDR3 DNA reads as TGTGCCAGCAGCTTAGCCAGGGGGATCTCCTACGAGCAGTACTTC.

This clonotype came up many times. V is TRBV20-1 and J is TRBJ2-7; TRBD2 aligns across 8 bases. Germline trimming cut 4 bases from V and 5 bases from J; bases unmatched to any gene: 16. The CDR3 is 16 amino acids. The V gene's germline CDR1 is DFQATT and CDR2 SNEGSKA (reference sequence). CDR3: CSAMGWGGTSPHEQYF. The CDR3 DNA reads TGCAGTGCTATGGGGTGGGGAGGGACTAGTCCCCACGAGCAGTACTTC.

This clonotype occurred many times. The chain has TRBV7-9 and TRBJ2-1, with 9 bases fitting TRBD2. Germline CDR1 and CDR2: SEHNR and FQNEAQ (reference sequence). CDR3 size: 14 residues. V shed 8 bases, J shed 7 bases, and the junction held 9 bases outside the gene matches. The CDR3 sequence is CASGVAGDANEQFF. In DNA form, the CDR3 reads TGTGCCAGCGGCGTAGCGGGGGATGCAAATGAGCAGTTCTTC. Together with reference TRBV7-9 and TRBJ2-1, the CDR3 gives the full variable domain: DTGVSQNPRHKITKRGQNVTFRCDPISEHNRLYWYRQTLGQGPEFLTYFQNEAQLEKSRLLSDRFSAERPKGSFSTLEIQRTEQGDSAMYLCASGVAGDANEQFFGPGTRLTVL.

The V and J genes are TRBV20-1 and TRBJ2-7, with 15 bases aligning to TRBD2. This CDR3 region has 14 residues. V lost 3 bases to trimming and J lost 8 bases; unmatched junction nucleotides: 5. Germline values: CDR1 DFQATT, CDR2 SNEGSKA (reference sequence). In DNA, the CDR3 is TGCAGTGCTAGGGGACTAGCGGGAGGTCACAAGCAGTACTTC. This translates into CSARGLAGGHKQYF.

This clonotype was seen repeatedly, ten times or more. V gene TRBV7-9 combines with J gene TRBJ2-7; TRBD1 matches 10 bases. The trim removed 5 bases at V and 2 bases at J, leaving 6 bases unmatched. The CDR3 runs 15 residues. Germline values: CDR1 SEHNR, CDR2 FQNEAQ (reference sequence). The DNA for the CDR3 is TGTGCCAGCAGCCATGGACAGGGGGGGACCTACGAGCAGTACTTC. Its protein product is CASSHGQGGTYEQYF.